The next 20 T cell receptor beta chains were all read from a single sample in a study of T cell changes during pregnancy in multiple sclerosis. Produced via immunoSEQ multiplex PCR; TCRdb's table is partial and in-frame only. The table lists about 80,000 clones, 92% of them singletons. This sample comprised peripheral blood, obtained before pregnancy. The receptors come from a female donor with multiple sclerosis, enrolled in a pregnancy study.

The CDR3 reads CATSRDLLSGEQYF. DNA of the CDR3: TGTGCCACCAGCAGAGACCTTCTTTCGGGGGAGCAGTACTTC. This chain joins TRBV15 and TRBJ2-7; TRBD2 might be the D (5 bases). The V gene's germline CDR1 is LNHNV and CDR2 YYDKDF (reference sequence). There are 14 residues in the CDR3. Trimming took off 0 bases at V and 7 bases at J, with 13 bases between the two ends.

CDR3: CASSIATGRDTEAFF. DNA for the CDR3: TGTGCCAGCAGCATTGCGACAGGGCGGGACACTGAAGCTTTCTTT. This chain connects TRBV7-9 to TRBJ1-1, with 7 bases aligning to TRBD1. The germline V gene has CDR1 SEHNR and CDR2 FQNEAQ (reference sequence). This CDR3 comprises 15 residues. J lost 3 bases, V lost 5 bases, and 9 bases had no gene match.

The chain carries TRBV5-5 and TRBJ1-1; 8 bases are shared with TRBD1. Germline V CDR1 and CDR2: SGHKS, YYEKEE (reference sequence). Trimming cost V 6 bases and J 1 base; bases outside gene matches: 5. The CDR3 spans 14 residues. Here the CDR3 DNA reads TGTGCCAGCAAGATTCAGGGGGCGAACACTGAAGCTTTCTTT. Translated, it gives CASKIQGANTEAFF.

The rearrangement links TRBV5-1 to TRBJ2-5; D is ambiguous. Germline V gives CDR1 SGHRS, CDR2 YFSETQ. Between the trimmed V and J ends, which lost 2 bases and 1 base, there was a span of 3 bases. CDR3 length equals 12 residues. CDR3 nucleotides: TGCGCCAGCAGCTTCTCCCAAGAGACCCAGTACTTC. Protein product: CASSFSQETQYF.

The chain is built from TRBV14 and TRBJ2-1; 8 bases line up with TRBD1. Germline V gene sequence: CDR1 SGHDN, CDR2 FVKESK. V shed 3 bases, J shed 4 bases, and the junction held 2 bases outside the gene matches. This CDR3 has 14 amino acids. The CDR3 protein is CASSHRDRYNEQFF. Here the CDR3 DNA reads TGTGCCAGCAGCCACCGGGACAGGTACAATGAGCAGTTCTTC.

This clone has just one count. The chain links TRBV18 to TRBJ1-2, with D perhaps matching TRBD1 (5 bases). Germline V lookup: CDR1 KGHSH, CDR2 LQKENI. The CDR3 spans 14 residues. V shed 3 bases and J shed 3 bases, with 11 bases lying between them. The CDR3 region has the DNA TGTGCCAGCTCACCCCGGGGGGTCGACTATGGCTACACCTTC. It encodes CASSPRGVDYGYTF.

The chain joins TRBV5-1 to TRBJ2-4, with D possibly being TRBD1 (6 bases). The V and J ends lost 3 bases and 14 bases respectively, with 27 bases between them. Germline assignment: CDR1 SGHRS and CDR2 YFSETQ. The CDR3 has 16 amino acids. The CDR3 region is CASSWGPPTGTVVEYF. DNA for the CDR3: TGCGCCAGCAGCTGGGGGCCCCCGACAGGAACAGTAGTGGAGTACTTC.

The rearrangement joins TRBV29-1 to TRBJ2-7; 7 bases fit TRBD1. V lost 3 bases, J lost 0 bases, and 8 bases stayed unmatched. The CDR3 totals 15 residues. The germline CDR1 and CDR2 sequences are SQVTM and ANQGSEA. The CDR3, as DNA: TGCAGCGTTGAGGTCGCGGACAGGTCCTCCTACGAGCAGTACTTC. It translates to CSVEVADRSSYEQYF.

The chain is built from TRBV6-5 and TRBJ2-6, with 8 positions matching TRBD2. V was pared by 7 bases and J by 5 bases, with 7 bases of the junction left unmatched. The germline V gene encodes CDR1 MNHEY and CDR2 SVGAGI. CDR3 size: 15 residues. This CDR3 is CASTPGRARANVLTF. DNA of the CDR3: TGTGCCAGCACTCCCGGGAGGGCCCGGGCCAACGTCCTGACTTTC.

The table lists this clone with a count of one. The gene calls are TRBV6-1 and TRBJ1-2; 10 nucleotides line up with TRBD1. CDR3 length equals 15 residues. V lost 6 bases to trimming and J lost 2 bases; unmatched junction nucleotides: 6. Germline V gene lookup returns CDR1 MNHNS and CDR2 SASEGT. CDR3: CASRGRTGGNYGYTF. Here the CDR3 DNA reads TGTGCCAGCAGGGGAAGGACAGGGGGGAACTATGGCTACACCTTC.

This rearrangement joins TRBV5-1 to TRBJ2-7; 9 nucleotides match TRBD1. V gave up 4 bases and J gave up 0 bases; unmatched junction bases: 11. Per the germline V gene, CDR1 is SGHRS and CDR2 is YFSETQ. This CDR3 region has 17 residues. CDR3 DNA: TGCGCCAGCAGCACTATATCCGGGACAGGGTTCTCCTACGAGCAGTACTTC. This codes for CASSTISGTGFSYEQYF. The full variable domain, completed using reference TRBV5-1 and TRBJ2-7, is KAGVTQTPRYLIKTRGQQVTLSCSPISGHRSVSWYQQTPGQGLQFLFEYFSETQRNKGNFPGRFSGRQFSNSRSEMNVSTLELGDSALYLCASSTISGTGFSYEQYFGPGTRLTVT.

The chain recombines TRBV13 with TRBJ2-5, with TRBD2 matching 9 bases. V lost 4 bases and J lost 0; bases outside the gene matches: 12. Germline V gene data show CDR1 as PRHDT and CDR2 as FYEKMQ (reference sequence). The CDR3 length is 18 residues. Here the CDR3 reads CASSSPLAGQSHQETQYF. CDR3 DNA: TGTGCCAGCAGCTCTCCCCTAGCGGGACAAAGCCACCAAGAGACCCAGTACTTC.

The chain recombines TRBV5-1 with TRBJ1-2; 12 nucleotides match TRBD1. The CDR3 contains 20 residues. CDR1 and CDR2 from the germline V gene are SGHRS and YFSETQ. V shed 0 bases, J shed 3 bases, and the junction held 15 bases outside the gene matches. As DNA, the CDR3 is TGCGCCAGCAGCTTGGTCCCCGGGGGGGGACAGGGGGCTTGGGACTATGGCTACACCTTC. It is translated as CASSLVPGGGQGAWDYGYTF. The full variable domain, in which reference TRBV5-1 and TRBJ1-2 provide the parts outside the CDR3, is KAGVTQTPRYLIKTRGQQVTLSCSPISGHRSVSWYQQTPGQGLQFLFEYFSETQRNKGNFPGRFSGRQFSNSRSEMNVSTLELGDSALYLCASSLVPGGGQGAWDYGYTFGSGTRLTVV.

With respect to this clone: Germline is not matched at one junction end, which may reflect a read error. V is TRBV7-7 and J is TRBJ2-3; perhaps TRBD2 as D (5 bases). The CDR3 loop spans 15 amino acids. The germline gives CDR1 SSHAT, CDR2 FNYEAQ (reference sequence). The CDR3 protein is CASSLGTGSTDTQYF. CDR3 nucleotide sequence: TGTGCTAGCAGCTTAGGTACGGGGTCGACAGATACGCAGTATTTT.

The chain couples TRBV4-2 to TRBJ2-3; no clear D. The CDR3 loop spans 14 amino acids. Germline V lookup: CDR1 LGHNA, CDR2 YNFKEQ. V was clipped by 1 base and J by 2 bases, with 7 bases between them. The CDR3 is CASSQVVNTDTQYF. The CDR3 coding sequence is TGTGCCAGCAGCCAAGTTGTTAACACAGATACGCAGTATTTT.

The rearrangement links TRBV5-1 to TRBJ1-1; D unclear. Germline V gives CDR1 SGHRS, CDR2 YFSETQ. Trimming took 0 bases from V and 4 from J, leaving 7 bases between them. This CDR3 has 13 amino acids. The CDR3 nucleotides are TGCGCCAGCAGCTTGGCGGGAGTCACTGAAGCTTTCTTT. Translated: CASSLAGVTEAFF.

The chain recombines TRBV6-1 with TRBJ2-7; 9 positions agree with TRBD1. The CDR3 sequence is 12 residues long. The V gene's germline CDR1 is MNHNS and CDR2 SASEGT. V was clipped by 6 bases and J by 3 bases; unmatched bases: 0. CDR3 nucleotide sequence: TGTGCCAGCAGGACAGGGGGCTACGAGCAGTACTTC. Translation: CASRTGGYEQYF.

The chain is built from TRBV19 and TRBJ1-2, with 9 bases that match TRBD1. The CDR3 sequence is 17 residues long. CDR1 is LNHDA, CDR2 SQIVND, per germline (reference sequence). V was clipped by 5 bases and J by 0 bases; unmatched bases: 10. CDR3 protein: CASSGRGQGRANYGYTF. Written as DNA, the CDR3 is TGTGCCAGTAGTGGCCGCGGACAGGGGAGAGCTAACTATGGCTACACCTTC. Complete variable domain (other parts from reference TRBV19 and TRBJ1-2): DGGITQSPKYLFRKEGQNVTLSCEQNLNHDAMYWYRQDPGQGLRLIYYSQIVNDFQKGDIAEGYSVSREKKESFPLTVTSAQKNPTAFYLCASSGRGQGRANYGYTFGSGTRLTVV.

V usage is TRBV25-1 and J usage is TRBJ1-5, with D possibly TRBD1 on 5 matching bases. V was shortened by 6 bases and J by 13 bases, with 13 bases between the two germline ends. The CDR3 has 11 amino acids. Germline V gene sequence: CDR1 MGHDK, CDR2 SYGVNS. The CDR3 sequence: CASSVGHDQHF. The CDR3 nucleotides are TGTGCCAGCAGCGTTGGACACGATCAGCATTTT.

The rearrangement joins TRBV5-4 to TRBJ2-3; D is perhaps TRBD1 (7 bases). The CDR3 runs 16 residues. Germline V CDR1 and CDR2: SGHNT, YYREEE (reference sequence). Trimming pared 7 bases from V and 3 bases from J, leaving 21 bases between. CDR3 in DNA: TGTGCCAGCGGTACAAGGGGGCGTGGGGGGACAGATACGCAGTATTTT. Protein sequence: CASGTRGRGGTDTQYF.